The 17 T cell receptor beta chains listed next were all sequenced from one sample in a study of blood T cell repertoires in COVID-19. Clones were read by immunoSEQ multiplex PCR, and TCRdb kept only the in-frame ones, dropping some. The repertoire consists of hundreds of thousands of clones, with around nine tenths occurring once and the leading ten covering approximately 1.5%. Sample: PBMCs or T cells enriched from blood (not recorded which). Source of these receptors: a woman between 45 and 60 years old who had recovered from COVID-19.

This chain links TRBV13 with TRBJ2-1; D is perhaps TRBD2 (6 bases). Trimming took off 5 bases at V and 11 bases at J, with 25 bases between the two ends. CDR3 length equals 16 residues. The germline gives CDR1 PRHDT, CDR2 FYEKMQ (reference sequence). The CDR3 loop reads CASSAHSWTNIEKQFF. CDR3 DNA: TGTGCCAGCAGCGCCCATAGCTGGACTAACATAGAAAAGCAGTTCTTC.

The CDR3 is CAWSVGGTSGSTDTQYF. CDR3 nucleotides: TGTGCCTGGAGTGTAGGAGGGACTAGCGGTTCCACAGATACGCAGTATTTT. This chain joins TRBV30 and TRBJ2-3; 11 bases map to TRBD2. V shed 0 bases, J shed 2 bases, and the junction held 7 bases outside the gene matches. Germline V gives CDR1 GTSNPN, CDR2 SVGIG (reference sequence). There are 17 residues in the CDR3.

The chain employs TRBV4-1 and TRBJ1-1; D may be TRBD1 (5 bases). CDR1 MGHRA and CDR2 YSYEKL come from the germline V gene. V lost 4 bases, J lost 1 base, and 13 bases lay in between. The CDR3 covers 15 residues. Here the CDR3 reads CASSPGVGGNTEAFF. Here the CDR3 DNA reads TGCGCCAGCAGCCCCGGGGTGGGGGGGAACACTGAAGCTTTCTTT.

This clone was seen a few times. CDR3 bases: TGTGCCAGCAGCCAAGTGAACAGGGGAATTACTGAAGCTTTCTTT. Translation: CASSQVNRGITEAFF. The chain has TRBV3-1 (or the pseudogene TRBV3-2) and TRBJ1-1, with 7 bases identical to TRBD1. V dropped 1 base and J dropped 5; count of bases not matched to a gene: 7. CDR3 length: 15 amino acids. CDR1 and CDR2 (germline): LGHDT, YNNKEL (reference sequence).

DNA for the CDR3: TGTGCCAGCTCACCATTTGTTTTTCGCGGGAGGGATGCTCTATATGAGCAGTTCTTC. It specifies CASSPFVFRGRDALYEQFF. The chain joins TRBV18 to TRBJ2-1; 9 positions agree with TRBD2. The length of the CDR3 is 19 residues. Germline CDR1 KGHSH, CDR2 LQKENI. The junction had 19 bases not matched to a gene; V was cut back by 2 bases and J by 8 bases.

J is TRBJ1-1 and V is TRBV2; D gene uncertain. V was shortened by 7 bases and J by 1 base, with 10 bases between the two germline ends. The germline gives CDR1 SNHLY, CDR2 FYNNEI. CDR3 size: 13 residues. The CDR3 loop reads CASTGRGNTEAFF. CDR3 nucleotide sequence: TGTGCCAGCACCGGTCGGGGGAACACTGAAGCTTTCTTT.

The gene calls are TRBV5-1 and TRBJ2-3, with D uncertain. CDR3 length: 13 amino acids. V was cut by 4 bases and J by 1 base, with 7 bases left in between. The V gene's germline CDR1 is SGHRS and CDR2 YFSETQ. CDR3 residues: CASSPLGTDTQYF. CDR3 bases: TGCGCCAGCAGCCCACTCGGCACAGATACGCAGTATTTT. Full variable domain (remainder filled in from reference TRBV5-1 and TRBJ2-3): KAGVTQTPRYLIKTRGQQVTLSCSPISGHRSVSWYQQTPGQGLQFLFEYFSETQRNKGNFPGRFSGRQFSNSRSEMNVSTLELGDSALYLCASSPLGTDTQYFGPGTRLTVL.

The chain recombines TRBV19 with TRBJ2-3, with TRBD2 matching 13 bases. The CDR3 length is 14 residues. Germline V gene sequence: CDR1 LNHDA, CDR2 SQIVND (reference sequence). Unmatched junction bases numbered 5, after V lost 6 bases and J lost 8 bases. The CDR3 DNA reads TGTGCCAGTAGCCGACTAGCGGGGGGACCTACGCAGTATTTT. Translating it yields CASSRLAGGPTQYF.

V is TRBV7-3 and J is TRBJ2-2; 10 bases align to TRBD2. The CDR3 runs to 15 residues. The ends lost 5 bases at V and 6 bases at J; junction bases unmatched: 6. CDR1 is SGHTA and CDR2 is FQGTGA in the germline V gene. The CDR3 bases are TGTGCCAGCAGCCCTAGCGGGGGCGGAGCCGGGGAGCTGTTTTTT. This codes for CASSPSGGGAGELFF.

This clone was recorded once. The chain has TRBV18 and TRBJ2-2; D uncertain. There are 15 residues in the CDR3. Germline-derived CDR1 and CDR2 are KGHSH and LQKENI. Trimming stripped 4 bases from V and 5 bases from J, with 14 bases between. CDR3 DNA: TGTGCCAGCTCACAACAAGAGCTAGGTACCGGGGAGCTGTTTTTT. Protein product: CASSQQELGTGELFF. The full variable domain, in which reference TRBV18 and TRBJ2-2 provide the parts outside the CDR3, is NAGVMQNPRHLVRRRGQEARLRCSPMKGHSHVYWYRQLPEEGLKFMVYLQKENIIDESGMPKERFSAEFPKEGPSILRIQQVVRGDSAAYFCASSQQELGTGELFFGEGSRLTVL.

The J gene is TRBJ2-5, the V gene TRBV7-9; 10 nucleotides line up with TRBD1. The ends lost 3 bases at V and 4 bases at J; junction bases unmatched: 11. Per the germline V gene, CDR1 is SEHNR and CDR2 is FQNEAQ (reference sequence). This CDR3 is 17 amino acids long. This CDR3 is CASSFGQGGGIAETQYF. For the CDR3, the DNA is TGTGCCAGCAGCTTTGGACAGGGGGGCGGGATCGCAGAGACCCAGTACTTC. The full variable domain, rest sourced from reference TRBV7-9 and TRBJ2-5, is DTGVSQNPRHKITKRGQNVTFRCDPISEHNRLYWYRQTLGQGPEFLTYFQNEAQLEKSRLLSDRFSAERPKGSFSTLEIQRTEQGDSAMYLCASSFGQGGGIAETQYFGPGTRLLVL.

V and J are TRBV28 and TRBJ1-2; D call uncertain. Germline V lookup: CDR1 MDHEN, CDR2 SYDVKM. This CDR3 is built from 13 residues. The V end was cut by 6 bases, the J end by 2 bases, with 10 bases between. The CDR3 loop reads CASRSPPNYGYTF. The DNA for the CDR3 is TGTGCCAGCAGGAGTCCCCCGAACTATGGCTACACCTTC.

V and J are TRBV7-2 and TRBJ1-1, with D possibly being TRBD1 (6 bases). With 4 bases removed from V and 4 bases from J, the gap between germline ends came to 13 bases. Germline V lookup: CDR1 SGHTA, CDR2 FQGNSA. The CDR3 spans 14 residues. The CDR3 nucleotides read TGTGCCAGCAGCTACTCGGGGGGCGTCACTGAAGCTTTCTTT. Residues: CASSYSGGVTEAFF.

The chain is built from TRBV5-5 and TRBJ2-7, with D tentatively TRBD1 (5 bases). Trimming took off 5 bases at V and 1 base at J, with 16 bases between the two ends. The CDR3 covers 15 residues. CDR1 and CDR2 from the germline V gene are SGHKS and YYEKEE (reference sequence). The CDR3 reads CASSFRLGPSYEQYF. CDR3 DNA sequence: TGTGCCAGCAGTTTTCGCTTGGGGCCTTCCTACGAGCAGTACTTC.

The chain recombines TRBV18 with TRBJ2-7, with D perhaps matching TRBD1 (6 bases). The germline gives CDR1 KGHSH, CDR2 LQKENI. The CDR3 is 15 residues long. Trimming took off 3 bases at V and 7 bases at J, with 19 bases between the two ends. The CDR3 loop is CASSPRTAELGEQYF. The CDR3 DNA follows: TGTGCCAGCTCACCGCGGACAGCCGAACTAGGTGAGCAGTACTTC.

This clone showed up just a few times. The V and J genes are TRBV5-4 and TRBJ2-1; 13 nucleotides agree with TRBD2. Trimming cost V 0 bases and J 7 bases; bases outside gene matches: 7. The CDR3 is made up of 17 amino acids. Germline V gene data show CDR1 as SGHNT and CDR2 as YYREEE (reference sequence). CDR3 sequence reads: CASSLDGLAGVRNEQFF. For the CDR3, the DNA is TGTGCCAGCAGCTTGGATGGACTAGCGGGAGTTCGGAATGAGCAGTTCTTC.

The J gene is TRBJ2-2, the V gene TRBV19, with D perhaps TRBD2 (6 bases). Germline V gene lookup returns CDR1 LNHDA and CDR2 SQIVND (reference sequence). There are 17 residues in the CDR3. Trimming took 5 bases from V and 6 from J, leaving 22 bases between them. The CDR3 is CASSLRAGTLGAGELFF. DNA for the CDR3: TGTGCCAGTAGTCTCCGGGCGGGAACACTGGGGGCCGGGGAGCTGTTTTTT.